This T cell receptor beta chain derives from a study of T cell responses to AZD1222 COVID-19 vaccine. Sequencing was performed with immunoSEQ multiplex PCR; in TCRdb, only in-frame clones are kept and a portion is missing. Among 100,000 to 150,000 clones, 88% were seen once, and the ten largest hold around 5.8%. Comments on this clone: Its antigen remains unidentified.

Overall study results and limits: Vaccination with two AZD1222 doses was followed by a rise in Spike-specific TCR breadth and depth. The sample set comprised mostly white British donors with more females, and clonal diversity was possibly underestimated.

Trimming removed 6 bases at V and 4 bases at J, with 18 bases between. The CDR3 is 15 amino acids. The germline V gene has CDR1 MNHNY and CDR2 SVGAGI (reference sequence). This chain uses TRBV6-6 with TRBJ2-5; either TRBD1 or TRBD2 may supply D (5 bases each). The receptor was derived from an adult in good health. The starting material was peripheral blood, obtained on day 0 of AZD1222 vaccination. In DNA, the CDR3 is TGTGCCAGCAGCCTACGGGCTGGGGGTCGAGAGACCCAGTACTTC. Amino acids: CASSLRAGGRETQYF.